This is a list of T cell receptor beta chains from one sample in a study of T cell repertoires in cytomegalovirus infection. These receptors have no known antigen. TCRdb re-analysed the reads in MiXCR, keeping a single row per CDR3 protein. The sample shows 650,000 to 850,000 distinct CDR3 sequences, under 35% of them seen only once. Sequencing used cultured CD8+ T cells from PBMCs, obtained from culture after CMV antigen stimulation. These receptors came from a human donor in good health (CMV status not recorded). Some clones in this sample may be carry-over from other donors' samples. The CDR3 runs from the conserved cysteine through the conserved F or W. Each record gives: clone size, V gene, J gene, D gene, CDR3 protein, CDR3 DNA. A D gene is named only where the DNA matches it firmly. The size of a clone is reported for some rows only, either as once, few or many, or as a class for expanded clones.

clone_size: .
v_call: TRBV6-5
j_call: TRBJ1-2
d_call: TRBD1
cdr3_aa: CASSFALSSGGDNGYTF
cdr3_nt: TGTGCCAGCTCCTTCGCCCTATCCTCAGGGGGCGATAACGGCTACACCTTC

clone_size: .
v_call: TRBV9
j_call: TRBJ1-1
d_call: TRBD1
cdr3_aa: CASSETGGMNTEAFF
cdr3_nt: TGTGCCAGCAGCGAGACAGGGGGAATGAACACTGAAGCTTTCTTT

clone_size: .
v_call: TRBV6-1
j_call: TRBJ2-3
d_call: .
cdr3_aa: CASPRPDTDTQYF
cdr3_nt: TGTGCCAGCCCGCGGCCCGACACAGATACGCAGTATTTT

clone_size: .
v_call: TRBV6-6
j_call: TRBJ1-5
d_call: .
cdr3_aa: CASSFGQFQPQHF
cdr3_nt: TGTGCCAGCAGTTTTGGACAGTTTCAGCCCCAGCATTTT

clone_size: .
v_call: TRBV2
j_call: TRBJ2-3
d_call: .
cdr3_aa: CASIEGQGPTDTQYF
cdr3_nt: TGTGCCAGCATAGAGGGCCAGGGGCCCACAGATACGCAGTATTTT

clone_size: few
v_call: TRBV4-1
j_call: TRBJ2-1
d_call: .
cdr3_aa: CASSPGGEGYNEQFF
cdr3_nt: TGCGCCAGCAGCCCTGGAGGGGAAGGCTACAATGAGCAGTTCTTC

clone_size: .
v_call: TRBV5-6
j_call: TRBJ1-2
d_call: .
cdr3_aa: CASSTPYGYTF
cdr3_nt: TGTGCCAGCAGCACCCCCTATGGCTACACCTTC

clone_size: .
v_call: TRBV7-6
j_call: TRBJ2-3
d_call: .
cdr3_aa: CASSPRRFWETSTDTQYF
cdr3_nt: TGTGCCAGCAGCCCCCGCCGGTTCTGGGAAACTAGCACAGATACGCAGTATTTT

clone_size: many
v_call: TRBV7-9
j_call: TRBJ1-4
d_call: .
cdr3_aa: CASSPTDSNEKLFF
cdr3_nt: TGTGCCAGCAGCCCGACAGATTCTAATGAAAAACTGTTTTTT

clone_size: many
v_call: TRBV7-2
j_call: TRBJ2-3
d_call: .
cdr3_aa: CASSLEGDGADTQYF
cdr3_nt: TGTGCCAGCAGCTTAGAAGGCGACGGTGCAGATACGCAGTATTTT

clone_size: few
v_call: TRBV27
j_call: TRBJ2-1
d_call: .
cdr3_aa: CASSWTQDNEQFF
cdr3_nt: TGTGCCAGCAGTTGGACGCAAGACAATGAGCAGTTCTTC

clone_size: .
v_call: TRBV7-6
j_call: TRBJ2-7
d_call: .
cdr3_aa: CASSSTQEQYF
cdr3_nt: TGTGCCAGCAGCTCGACGCAAGAGCAGTACTTC

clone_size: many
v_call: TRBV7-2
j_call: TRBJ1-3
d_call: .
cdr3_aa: CASSFGFFAGNTIYF
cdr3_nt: TGTGCCAGCAGCTTTGGTTTTTTTGCTGGAAACACCATATATTTT

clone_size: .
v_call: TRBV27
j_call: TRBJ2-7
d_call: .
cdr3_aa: CASSETGFSYEQYF
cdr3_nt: TGTGCCAGCAGTGAGACAGGTTTTTCCTACGAGCAGTACTTC

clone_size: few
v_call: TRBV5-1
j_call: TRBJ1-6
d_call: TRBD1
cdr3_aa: CASRPGQDNSPLHF
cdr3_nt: TGCGCCAGCAGACCGGGACAGGACAATTCACCCCTCCACTTT

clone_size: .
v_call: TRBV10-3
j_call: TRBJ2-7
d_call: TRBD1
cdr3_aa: CAISASGTGIRSSYEQYF
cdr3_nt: TGTGCCATCAGCGCTTCCGGGACAGGGATAAGGAGCTCCTACGAGCAATACTTC

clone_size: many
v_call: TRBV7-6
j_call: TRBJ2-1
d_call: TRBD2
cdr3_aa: CASSRLAGGRTYNEQFF
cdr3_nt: TGTGCCAGCAGCCGACTAGCGGGGGGTAGGACCTACAATGAGCAGTTCTTC

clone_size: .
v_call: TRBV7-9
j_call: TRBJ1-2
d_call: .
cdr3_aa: CASSLSPPYGYTF
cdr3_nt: TGTGCCAGCAGCTTATCACCGCCCTATGGCTACACCTTC

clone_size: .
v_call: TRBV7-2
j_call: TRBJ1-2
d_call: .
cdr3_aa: CASSFADRGANYGYTF
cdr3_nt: TGTGCCAGCAGCTTTGCGGACAGAGGGGCTAACTATGGCTACACCTTC

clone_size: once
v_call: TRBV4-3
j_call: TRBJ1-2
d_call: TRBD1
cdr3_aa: CASSQPGQAYGYTF
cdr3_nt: TGCGCCAGCAGCCAACCCGGACAGGCCTATGGCTACACCTTC

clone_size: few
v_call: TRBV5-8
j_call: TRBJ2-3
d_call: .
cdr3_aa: CAIIRTGTASDTQYF
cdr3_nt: TGTGCCATCATTAGAACCGGGACCGCGTCCGATACGCAGTATTTT

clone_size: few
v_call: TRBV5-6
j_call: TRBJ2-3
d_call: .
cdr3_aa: CASSLDRSDTQYF
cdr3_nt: TGTGCCAGCAGCTTGGACAGGTCAGATACGCAGTATTTT

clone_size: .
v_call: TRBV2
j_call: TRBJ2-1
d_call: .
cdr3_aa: CASIFASLSSYNEQFF
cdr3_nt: TGTGCCAGCATCTTTGCGTCCTTGAGCTCCTACAATGAGCAGTTCTTC

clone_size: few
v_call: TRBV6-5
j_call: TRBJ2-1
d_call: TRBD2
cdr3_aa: CASSYISGAGEQFF
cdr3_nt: TGTGCCAGCAGTTACATTAGCGGGGCGGGTGAGCAGTTCTTC

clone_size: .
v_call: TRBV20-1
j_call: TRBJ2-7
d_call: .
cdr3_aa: CSASKVGSTFYEQYF
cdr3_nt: TGCAGTGCTAGTAAGGTAGGATCAACCTTCTACGAGCAGTACTTC

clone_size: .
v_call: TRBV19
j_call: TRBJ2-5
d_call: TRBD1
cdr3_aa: CASSTWDSEETQYF
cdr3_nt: TGTGCCAGTAGTACTTGGGACAGCGAAGAGACCCAGTACTTC

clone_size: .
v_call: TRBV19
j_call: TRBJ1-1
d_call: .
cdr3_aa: CASSIGAKGPAFF
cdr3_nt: TGTGCCAGTAGTATAGGGGCGAAAGGGCCAGCTTTCTTT

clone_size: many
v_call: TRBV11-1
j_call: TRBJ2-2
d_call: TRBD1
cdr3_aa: CASSHGFVGTGENTGELFF
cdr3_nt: TGTGCCAGCAGCCACGGCTTTGTTGGGACAGGGGAAAACACCGGGGAGCTGTTTTTT

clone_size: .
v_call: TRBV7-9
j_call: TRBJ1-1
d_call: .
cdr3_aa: CASLTPVTEAFF
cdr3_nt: TGTGCCAGCTTAACACCGGTCACTGAAGCTTTCTTT

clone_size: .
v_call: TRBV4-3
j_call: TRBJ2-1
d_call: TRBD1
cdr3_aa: CASSPGQGLDEQFF
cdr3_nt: TGCGCCAGCAGCCCGGGACAGGGTCTCGATGAGCAGTTCTTC

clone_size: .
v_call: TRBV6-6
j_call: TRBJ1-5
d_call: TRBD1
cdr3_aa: CASSYSRDRGINQPQHF
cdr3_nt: TGTGCCAGCAGTTACTCACGGGACAGGGGGATCAATCAGCCCCAGCATTTT

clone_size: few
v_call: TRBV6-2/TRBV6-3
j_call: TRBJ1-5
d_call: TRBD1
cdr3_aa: CASSSTRQGYNQPQHF
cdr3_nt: TGTGCCAGCAGTTCCACTCGACAGGGTTATAATCAGCCCCAGCATTTT

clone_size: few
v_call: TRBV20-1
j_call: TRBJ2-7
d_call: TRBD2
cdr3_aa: CSASWEGSSYEQYF
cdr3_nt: TGCAGTGCTAGTTGGGAGGGGAGCTCCTACGAGCAGTACTTC

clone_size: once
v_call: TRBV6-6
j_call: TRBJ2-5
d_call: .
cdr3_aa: CASSYPQVETQYF
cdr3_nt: TGTGCCAGCAGTTACCCACAGGTGGAGACCCAGTACTTC

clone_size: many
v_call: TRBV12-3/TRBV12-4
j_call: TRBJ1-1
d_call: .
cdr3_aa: CASSLAESEAFF
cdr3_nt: TGTGCCAGCAGTTTAGCCGAATCTGAAGCTTTCTTT

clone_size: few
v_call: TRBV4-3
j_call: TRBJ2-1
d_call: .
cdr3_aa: CASSQDLGATYNEQFF
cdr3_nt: TGCGCCAGCAGCCAAGATTTGGGGGCGACCTACAATGAGCAGTTCTTC

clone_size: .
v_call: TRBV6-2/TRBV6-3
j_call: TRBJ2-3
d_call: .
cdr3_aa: CASRKGDTQYF
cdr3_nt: TGTGCCAGCAGGAAGGGTGATACGCAGTATTTT

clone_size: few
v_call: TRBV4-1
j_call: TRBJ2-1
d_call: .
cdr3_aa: CASSQVLSYNEQFF
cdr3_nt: TGCGCCAGCAGCCAAGTACTATCCTACAATGAGCAGTTCTTC

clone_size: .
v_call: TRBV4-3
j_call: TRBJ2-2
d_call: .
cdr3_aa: CASSGGAANTGELFF
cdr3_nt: TGCGCCAGCAGCGGGGGGGCCGCGAACACCGGGGAGCTGTTTTTT

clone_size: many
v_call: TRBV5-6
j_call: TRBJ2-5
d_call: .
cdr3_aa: CASSLNSPGETQYF
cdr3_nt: TGTGCCAGCAGCTTGAACTCACCGGGGGAGACCCAGTACTTC

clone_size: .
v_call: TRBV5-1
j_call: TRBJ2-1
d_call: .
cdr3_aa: CASSFLTGPYNEQFF
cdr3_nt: TGCGCCAGCAGCTTCCTGACGGGGCCCTACAATGAGCAGTTCTTC

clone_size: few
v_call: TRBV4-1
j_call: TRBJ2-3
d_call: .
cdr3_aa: CASSHRFLRTDTQYF
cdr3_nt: TGCGCCAGCAGCCACAGGTTCCTTAGGACAGATACGCAGTATTTT

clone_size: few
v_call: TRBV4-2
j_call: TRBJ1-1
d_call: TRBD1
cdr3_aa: CASSQNRGHTEAFF
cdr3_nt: TGTGCCAGCAGCCAGAACAGGGGGCACACTGAAGCTTTCTTT

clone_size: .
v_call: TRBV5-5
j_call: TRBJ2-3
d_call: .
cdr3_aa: CASSLGQKTDTQYF
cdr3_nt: TGTGCCAGCAGCTTGGGACAGAAAACAGATACGCAGTATTTT

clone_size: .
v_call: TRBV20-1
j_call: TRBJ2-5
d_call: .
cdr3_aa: CSAAAGARRETQYF
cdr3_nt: TGCAGTGCAGCTGCAGGGGCCCGACGAGAGACCCAGTACTTC

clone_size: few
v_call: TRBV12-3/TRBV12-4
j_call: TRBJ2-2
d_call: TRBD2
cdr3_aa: CASRQSGVGNTGELFF
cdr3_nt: TGTGCCAGCAGACAGAGCGGGGTTGGTAACACCGGGGAGCTGTTTTTT

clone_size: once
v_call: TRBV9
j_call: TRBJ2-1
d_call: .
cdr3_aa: CASSLEGLNNEQFF
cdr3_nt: TGTGCCAGCAGCCTCGAGGGCCTTAACAATGAGCAGTTCTTC